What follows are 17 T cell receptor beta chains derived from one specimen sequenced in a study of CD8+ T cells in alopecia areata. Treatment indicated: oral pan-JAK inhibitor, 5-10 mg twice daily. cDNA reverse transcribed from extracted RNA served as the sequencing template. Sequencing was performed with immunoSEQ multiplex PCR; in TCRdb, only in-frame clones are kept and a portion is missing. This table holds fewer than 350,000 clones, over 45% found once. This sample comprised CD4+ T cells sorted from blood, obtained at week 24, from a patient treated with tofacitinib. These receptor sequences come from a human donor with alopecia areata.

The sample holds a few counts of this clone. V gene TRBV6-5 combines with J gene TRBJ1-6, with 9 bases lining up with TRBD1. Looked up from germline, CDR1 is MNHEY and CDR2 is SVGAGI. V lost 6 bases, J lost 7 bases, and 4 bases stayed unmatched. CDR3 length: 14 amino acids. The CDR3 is CASRGTGPNSPLHF. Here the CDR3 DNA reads TGTGCCAGCAGAGGGACAGGGCCCAATTCACCCCTCCACTTT.

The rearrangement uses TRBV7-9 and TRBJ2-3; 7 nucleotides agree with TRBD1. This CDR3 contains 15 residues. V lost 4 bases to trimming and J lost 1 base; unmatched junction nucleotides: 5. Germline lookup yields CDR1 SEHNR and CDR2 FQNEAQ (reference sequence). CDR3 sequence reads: CASSSTGVGTDTQYF. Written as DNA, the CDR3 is TGTGCCAGCAGCTCAACAGGGGTTGGCACAGATACGCAGTATTTT. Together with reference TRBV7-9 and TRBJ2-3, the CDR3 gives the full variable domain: DTGVSQNPRHKITKRGQNVTFRCDPISEHNRLYWYRQTLGQGPEFLTYFQNEAQLEKSRLLSDRFSAERPKGSFSTLEIQRTEQGDSAMYLCASSSTGVGTDTQYFGPGTRLTVL.

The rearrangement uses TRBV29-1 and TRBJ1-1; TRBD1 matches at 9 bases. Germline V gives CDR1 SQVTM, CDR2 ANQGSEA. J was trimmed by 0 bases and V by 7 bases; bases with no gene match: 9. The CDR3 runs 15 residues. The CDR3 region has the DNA TGCAGCGGGGGACAGGGCGATCTTATGAACACTGAAGCTTTCTTT. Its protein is CSGGQGDLMNTEAFF.

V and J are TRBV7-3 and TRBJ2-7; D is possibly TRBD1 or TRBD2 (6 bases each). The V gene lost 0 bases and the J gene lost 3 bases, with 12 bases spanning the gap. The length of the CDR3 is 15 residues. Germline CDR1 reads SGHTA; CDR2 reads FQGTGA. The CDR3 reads CASSLTGGQIYEQYF. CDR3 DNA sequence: TGTGCCAGCAGCTTAACGGGAGGACAGATCTACGAGCAGTACTTC.

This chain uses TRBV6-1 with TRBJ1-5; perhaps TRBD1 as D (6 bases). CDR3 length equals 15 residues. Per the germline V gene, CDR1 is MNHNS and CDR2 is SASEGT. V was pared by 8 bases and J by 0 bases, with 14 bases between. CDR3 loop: CASVPGAHSNQPQHF. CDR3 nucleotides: TGTGCCAGCGTTCCAGGGGCTCATAGCAATCAGCCCCAGCATTTT.

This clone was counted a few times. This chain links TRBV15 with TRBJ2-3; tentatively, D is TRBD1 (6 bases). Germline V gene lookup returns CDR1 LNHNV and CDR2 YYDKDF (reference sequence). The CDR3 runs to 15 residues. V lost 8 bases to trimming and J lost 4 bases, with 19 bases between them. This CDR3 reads CATSTGNPGSDTQYF. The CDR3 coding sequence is TGTGCCACCTCTACAGGGAACCCAGGGTCAGATACGCAGTATTTT.

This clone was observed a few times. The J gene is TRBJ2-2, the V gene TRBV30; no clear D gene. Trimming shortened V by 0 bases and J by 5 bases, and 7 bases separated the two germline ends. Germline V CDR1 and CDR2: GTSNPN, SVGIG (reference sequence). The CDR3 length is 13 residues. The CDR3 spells CAWSVLATGELFF. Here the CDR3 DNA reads TGTGCCTGGAGTGTACTTGCGACCGGGGAGCTGTTTTTT.

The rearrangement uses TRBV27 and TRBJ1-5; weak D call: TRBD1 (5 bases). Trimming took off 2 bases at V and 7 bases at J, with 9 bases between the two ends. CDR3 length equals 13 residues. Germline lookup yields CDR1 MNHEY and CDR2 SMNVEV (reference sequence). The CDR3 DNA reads TGTGCCAGCAGTTTACAGGGTCTGCAGCCCCAGCATTTT. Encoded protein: CASSLQGLQPQHF.

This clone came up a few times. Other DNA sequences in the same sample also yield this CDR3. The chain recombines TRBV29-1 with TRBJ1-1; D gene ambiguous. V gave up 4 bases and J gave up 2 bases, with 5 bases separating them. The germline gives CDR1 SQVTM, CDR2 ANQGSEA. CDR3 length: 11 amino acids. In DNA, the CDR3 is TGCAGCGTTGCAGTAAACACTGAAGCTTTCTTT. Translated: CSVAVNTEAFF.

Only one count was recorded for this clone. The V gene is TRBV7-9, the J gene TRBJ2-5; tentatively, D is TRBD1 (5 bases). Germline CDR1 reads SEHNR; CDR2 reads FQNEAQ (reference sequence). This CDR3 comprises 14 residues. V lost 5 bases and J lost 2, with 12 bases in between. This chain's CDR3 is CASSRDRNQETQYF. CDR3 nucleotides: TGTGCCAGCAGCCGAGACAGAAATCAAGAGACCCAGTACTTC.

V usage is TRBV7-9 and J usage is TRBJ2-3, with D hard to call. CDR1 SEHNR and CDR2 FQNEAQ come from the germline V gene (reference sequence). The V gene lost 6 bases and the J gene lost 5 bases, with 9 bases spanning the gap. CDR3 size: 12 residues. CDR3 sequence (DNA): TGTGCCAGCAGTCCCCAGGAAGATACGCAGTATTTT. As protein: CASSPQEDTQYF.

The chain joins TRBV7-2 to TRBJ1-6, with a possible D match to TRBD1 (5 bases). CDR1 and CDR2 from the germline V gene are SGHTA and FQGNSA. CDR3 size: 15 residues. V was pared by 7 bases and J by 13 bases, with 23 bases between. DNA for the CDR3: TGTGCCAGCACCAATACGGGGGGAAGGAGCGTCCCCCTCCACTTT. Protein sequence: CASTNTGGRSVPLHF.

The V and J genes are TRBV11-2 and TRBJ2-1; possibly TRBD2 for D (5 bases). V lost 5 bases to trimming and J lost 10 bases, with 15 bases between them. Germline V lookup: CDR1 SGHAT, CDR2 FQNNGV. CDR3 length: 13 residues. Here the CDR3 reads CASSPQRVREQFF. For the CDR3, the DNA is TGTGCCAGCAGCCCCCAGAGGGTCAGGGAGCAGTTCTTC.

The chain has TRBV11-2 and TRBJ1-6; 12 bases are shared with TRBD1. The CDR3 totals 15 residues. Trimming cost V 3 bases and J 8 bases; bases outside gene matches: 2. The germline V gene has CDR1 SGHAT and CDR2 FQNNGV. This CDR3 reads CASSFGTGGDSPLHF. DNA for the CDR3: TGTGCCAGCAGCTTCGGGACAGGGGGCGATTCACCCCTCCACTTT.

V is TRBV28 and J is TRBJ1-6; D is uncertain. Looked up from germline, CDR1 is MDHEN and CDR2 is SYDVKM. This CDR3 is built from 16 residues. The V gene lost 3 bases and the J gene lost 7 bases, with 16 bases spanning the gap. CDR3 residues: CASSFLAAGGNSPLHF. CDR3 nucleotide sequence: TGTGCCAGCAGTTTCTTGGCGGCGGGAGGGAATTCACCCCTCCACTTT.

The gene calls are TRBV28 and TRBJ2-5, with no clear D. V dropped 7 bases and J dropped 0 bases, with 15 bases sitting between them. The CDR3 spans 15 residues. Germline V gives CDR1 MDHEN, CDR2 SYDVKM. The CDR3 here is CASTTIWTDQETQYF. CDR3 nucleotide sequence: TGTGCCAGCACTACGATCTGGACGGACCAAGAGACCCAGTACTTC.

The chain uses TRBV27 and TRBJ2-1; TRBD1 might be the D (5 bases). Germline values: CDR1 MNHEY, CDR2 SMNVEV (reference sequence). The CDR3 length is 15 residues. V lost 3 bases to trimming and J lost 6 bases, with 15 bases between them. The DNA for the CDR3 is TGTGCCAGCAGTTTCCCGGGCGCCAGGGCCAATGAGCAGTTCTTC. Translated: CASSFPGARANEQFF.